This TCR beta chain was found in a study of CD8 T cells in ankylosing spondylitis. With molecular barcodes, quantitative 5'-RACE was used to make the TCR beta libraries. TCRdb itself ran the 5' RACE reads through MiXCR, one entry per CDR3 protein. The data contain 150,000 to 200,000 distinct CDR3 sequences, approximately 20% of them singletons. Study observations and caveats: What appeared characteristic of ankylosing spondylitis blood was a TCR beta motif of fewer than ten highly homologous variants. Earlier reports found some motif variants in synovial fluid and blood in reactive arthritis. Reportedly, matched ankylosing spondylitis synovial fluid was significantly enriched for disease-linked clones.

Germline CDR1 and CDR2: LNHNV and YYDKDF (reference sequence). The length of the CDR3 is 15 residues. V lost 7 bases to trimming and J lost 10 bases, with 22 bases between them. Worth noting for this clonotype: What it binds is unknown.

The rearrangement uses TRBV15 and TRBJ1-4; D is perhaps TRBD1 (6 bases). The clonotype was recovered from a male donor with ankylosing spondylitis or in good health (not recorded which). Input material: blood, either unsorted or a sorted T cell fraction (not recorded which). As DNA, the CDR3 is TGTGCCACCAAGAAACAGGGAGACCTAGCTGGAAAACTGTTTTTT. Residues: CATKKQGDLAGKLFF.